A selection of T cell receptor beta chains follows, all from one sample in a study of beta chain features in type 1 diabetes. Measured with immunoSEQ multiplex PCR; TCRdb has only the in-frame clones, and not every one. The sample shows 310,000 or so clones, roughly 15% of them seen only once. The sequenced material came from naive CD4+ T cells from blood. The source of these receptors is a young man with type 1 diabetes. Each CDR3 is given with its conserved first and last residue. D genes are given only for firm matches. Clone size is stated in some rows and not others, as once, few, many or a class when expanded.

CDR3aa | CDR3nt | abundance | d_gene | j_gene | v_gene
CAWSVLQGASGYTF | TGTGCCTGGAGTGTACTTCAGGGGGCGAGTGGCTACACCTTC | NA | TRBD1 | TRBJ1-2 | TRBV30
CASSLGTGASYEQYF | TGTGCCAGCAGCTTAGGGACAGGGGCTTCCTACGAGCAGTACTTC | few | TRBD1 | TRBJ2-7 | TRBV7-9
CASSFTGVGETEAFF | TGCGCCAGCAGTTTCACAGGGGTCGGGGAGACTGAAGCTTTCTTT | NA | TRBD1 | TRBJ1-1 | TRBV5-1
CASSATVPGLAGQFF | TGTGCCAGCAGTGCAACCGTCCCGGGACTAGCGGGGCAGTTCTTC | NA | TRBD2 | TRBJ2-1 | TRBV2
CAAAREMAYEQYF | TGTGCAGCTGCGCGGGAGATGGCCTACGAGCAGTACTTC | NA | TRBD2 | TRBJ2-7 | TRBV28
CASSSDSYGYTF | TGCGCCAGCAGCTCCGACAGCTATGGCTACACCTTC | few | NA | TRBJ1-2 | TRBV5-1
CASNTQNPEVNNEQFF | TGTGCCAGCAACACACAAAATCCAGAGGTTAACAATGAGCAGTTCTTC | NA | NA | TRBJ2-1 | TRBV28
CASSILGLHTGELFF | TGTGCCAGCAGCATACTAGGACTTCACACCGGGGAGCTGTTTTTT | few | NA | TRBJ2-2 | TRBV7-2
CASSQDVGGGSPLHF | TGCGCCAGCAGCCAAGATGTAGGGGGTGGGTCACCCCTCCACTTT | NA | NA | TRBJ1-6 | TRBV4-3
CASKSLMGQGLSYEQYF | TGTGCCAGCAAAAGCTTAATGGGACAGGGGTTATCCTACGAGCAGTACTTC | NA | TRBD1 | TRBJ2-7 | TRBV28
CASKIDRGDYGYTF | TGTGCCAGTAAAATTGACAGGGGTGACTATGGCTACACCTTC | few | TRBD1 | TRBJ1-2 | TRBV19
CASSTPGLAGVVQYF | TGTGCCAGCAGCACACCGGGACTAGCGGGGGTTGTTCAGTATTTT | NA | TRBD2 | TRBJ2-3 | TRBV6-5
CASSPRQGHTGELFF | TGCGCCAGCAGCCCGAGACAGGGTCACACCGGGGAGCTGTTTTTT | NA | TRBD1 | TRBJ2-2 | TRBV5-1
CASSFRDRLNSPLHF | TGTGCCAGCAGCTTCAGGGACAGGCTAAATTCACCCCTCCACTTT | once | TRBD1 | TRBJ1-6 | TRBV7-2
CASSRGLAGGTGELFF | TGTGCCAGCAGTCGCGGGCTAGCGGGAGGAACCGGGGAGCTGTTTTTT | NA | TRBD2 | TRBJ2-2 | TRBV7-2
CASSFGTSGAQETQYF | TGCGCCAGCAGCTTCGGGACTAGCGGGGCTCAAGAGACCCAGTACTTC | once | TRBD2 | TRBJ2-5 | TRBV5-1
CASSDRTVTNYGYTF | TGTGCCAGCAGCGACCGGACAGTAACTAACTATGGCTACACCTTC | NA | NA | TRBJ1-2 | TRBV5-7